The clone carrying this T cell receptor beta chain was counted between two and nine times. Its cognate antigen is unknown. Cell sorting via CD45RO/CCR7/CD25/CD127/CD95/CD27 was performed to obtain CD4+ naive, central memory, regulatory and stem cell-like memory cells. The CDR3 runs 13 residues. The germline CDR1 and CDR2 sequences are LNHDA and SQIVND (reference sequence). The V end was cut by 5 bases, the J end by 5 bases, with 12 bases between. Expressed TCRB transcripts got sequenced, as all isolated RNA was reverse transcribed. Clones were sequenced by immunoSEQ multiplex PCR, and TCRdb holds only the in-frame ones, with some missing. The repertoire holds about 710,000 clones, with roughly an eighth as singletons. This sample stems from a study of beta chain features in type 1 diabetes. Overall study results and limits: In every one of the four CD4+ subsets, TCRB CDR3s were moderately but significantly shorter in Type 1 diabetes patients. A possible short-template PCR bias applies equally to patients and controls.

The chain is built from TRBV19 and TRBJ1-2; D gene ambiguous. The specimen sequenced was naive CD4+ T cells from blood. The TCR comes from a man aged 18-30 years with type 1 diabetes. The CDR3, as DNA: TGTGCCAGTAGTGACGCAACCGTATATGGCTACACCTTC. Translation gives CASSDATVYGYTF.